One and the same sample provided the 15 T cell receptor beta chains below, sequenced in a study of technical replicates of blood from several donors. Only in-frame clones appear in the TCRdb table, and some are missing; sequencing was by immunoSEQ multiplex PCR. In the table there are tens of thousands of clones, roughly 93% of which are singletons. Sequenced input: T cells isolated from PBMCs. The receptors originated from a human donor in good health.

CDR3 DNA sequence: TGTGCCAGCAGCCAAACCGGGACTTTATTCGGCGAGCAGTACTTC. Translation gives CASSQTGTLFGEQYF. The chain has TRBV14 and TRBJ2-7; tentatively, D is TRBD2 (6 bases). CDR1 is SGHDN, CDR2 FVKESK, per germline. V was trimmed by 2 bases and J by 6 bases, leaving 17 bases between them. CDR3 length: 15 amino acids.

The chain combines TRBV15 with TRBJ2-2; D is perhaps TRBD1 (6 bases). The length of the CDR3 is 14 residues. Trimming pared 3 bases from V and 4 bases from J, leaving 9 bases between. The germline CDR1 and CDR2 sequences are LNHNV and YYDKDF (reference sequence). The CDR3 here is CATSRTGTTGELFF. CDR3 sequence (DNA): TGTGCCACCAGCAGGACAGGCACCACCGGGGAGCTGTTTTTT.

The V call is TRBV4-3, the J call TRBJ2-1, with 7 bases that match TRBD2. CDR1 is LGHNA and CDR2 is YSLEER in the germline V gene. The CDR3 totals 16 residues. V shed 3 bases and J 2 bases; nucleotides not matched to a gene: 7. CDR3 bases: TGCGCCAGCAGCCAGACGTGGGGGAGGGCCTACAATGAGCAGTTCTTC. This translates into CASSQTWGRAYNEQFF.

This chain connects TRBV9 to TRBJ2-7; 8 nucleotides line up with TRBD1. Germline values: CDR1 SGDLS, CDR2 YYNGEE. V lost 0 bases, J lost 4 bases, and 9 bases stayed unmatched. The CDR3 is 16 amino acids. CDR3 coding DNA: TGTGCCAGCAGCGTAGGGACAGGGATTGGGGAGTACGAGCAGTACTTC. Encoded protein: CASSVGTGIGEYEQYF.

V usage is TRBV19 and J usage is TRBJ1-2; TRBD1 matches 7 bases. There are 16 residues in the CDR3. V lost 7 bases and J lost 5; bases outside the gene matches: 16. Germline values: CDR1 LNHDA, CDR2 SQIVND (reference sequence). This CDR3 reads CASKINWDSLRYGYTF. CDR3 sequence (DNA): TGTGCCAGTAAAATAAATTGGGACAGTCTTCGGTATGGCTACACCTTC.

The chain uses TRBV9 and TRBJ2-7; 14 nucleotides line up with TRBD2. Germline V gene sequence: CDR1 SGDLS, CDR2 YYNGEE. The CDR3 length is 16 residues. Germline trimming cut 0 bases from V and 4 bases from J; bases unmatched to any gene: 3. The CDR3 nucleotides read TGTGCCAGCAGCGTAGGGGGACTAGCGGGAGAGTACGAGCAGTACTTC. It yields the protein CASSVGGLAGEYEQYF.

This chain connects TRBV2 to TRBJ2-1; no firm D call. V dropped 6 bases and J dropped 0 bases, with 12 bases sitting between them. CDR1 is SNHLY, CDR2 FYNNEI, per germline. The CDR3 extends over 15 amino acids. CDR3 in DNA: TGTGCCAGCAGGATGGGCGTAAGCTCCTACAATGAGCAGTTCTTC. This translates into CASRMGVSSYNEQFF.

This chain uses TRBV9 with TRBJ2-3; no definite D call. Germline CDR1 is SGDLS and CDR2 is YYNGEE. The V and J ends lost 0 bases and 3 bases respectively, with 8 bases between them. The CDR3 covers 14 residues. CDR3 in amino acids: CASSVDVRTDTQYF. Written as DNA, the CDR3 is TGTGCCAGCAGCGTAGACGTTCGGACAGATACGCAGTATTTT.

The genes are TRBV29-1 and TRBJ2-1; possible D gene TRBD2, 6 bases. Germline CDR1 and CDR2: SQVTM and ANQGSEA. The CDR3 spans 13 residues. The V end lost 1 base, the J end lost 4 bases, and 8 bases lay between the germline ends. The CDR3 region is CSVEGGVYNEQFF. The DNA for the CDR3 is TGCAGCGTTGAAGGCGGGGTGTACAATGAGCAGTTCTTC.

This clone was recorded only once. J is TRBJ1-1 and V is TRBV7-9; a possible D gene is TRBD1 (6 bases). Trimming stripped 6 bases from V and 5 bases from J, with 13 bases between. The CDR3 runs 13 residues. Germline values: CDR1 SEHNR, CDR2 FQNEAQ (reference sequence). The CDR3 region is CASSSQGRTEAFF. The CDR3 DNA is TGTGCCAGCAGTTCACAGGGCCGTACTGAAGCTTTCTTT.

Concerning this clone itself: Other DNA variants within this sample encode the same CDR3. V and J are TRBV4-2 and TRBJ2-7; 8 nucleotides align to TRBD1. V gave up 0 bases and J gave up 2 bases; unmatched junction bases: 0. This CDR3 spans 14 amino acids. Germline lookup yields CDR1 LGHNA and CDR2 YNFKEQ. The CDR3 loop reads CASSQEQGAYEQYF. The CDR3 DNA follows: TGTGCCAGCAGCCAAGAACAGGGGGCCTACGAGCAGTACTTC.

J is TRBJ2-5 and V is TRBV12-5, with 7 bases lining up with TRBD2. CDR1 is LGHNT and CDR2 is FRNRAP in the germline V gene. This CDR3 is built from 16 residues. V was clipped by 1 base and J by 0 bases; unmatched bases: 5. The CDR3 here is CASGLDHSGYQETQYF. CDR3 nucleotide sequence: TGTGCTAGTGGTTTGGACCATAGCGGGTACCAAGAGACCCAGTACTTC.

The chain joins TRBV7-3 to TRBJ2-7; D is perhaps TRBD2 (6 bases). CDR1 and CDR2 from the germline V gene are SGHTA and FQGTGA. There are 13 residues in the CDR3. The ends were cut back, 5 bases at V and 7 bases at J, with 15 bases in the middle. The CDR3 protein is CASSPATRREQYF. The CDR3 coding sequence is TGTGCCAGCAGCCCGGCGACTAGACGGGAGCAGTACTTC. Drawing the rest from reference TRBV7-3 and TRBJ2-7, the complete variable domain is GAGVSQTPSNKVTEKGKYVELRCDPISGHTALYWYRQSLGQGPEFLIYFQGTGAADDSGLPNDRFFAVRPEGSVSTLKIQRTERGDSAVYLCASSPATRREQYFGPGTRLTVT.

The rearrangement joins TRBV27 to TRBJ1-1; 8 bases fit TRBD1. CDR3 length: 16 residues. The junction had 7 bases not matched to a gene; V was cut back by 4 bases and J by 0 bases. The V gene's germline CDR1 is MNHEY and CDR2 SMNVEV (reference sequence). The CDR3 DNA is TGTGCCAGCAGTTCAGGGGGCGCATATTTGAACACTGAAGCTTTCTTT. Translated: CASSSGGAYLNTEAFF.

This clone showed up just a few times. The chain uses TRBV27 and TRBJ2-7; no firm D call. The germline V gene has CDR1 MNHEY and CDR2 SMNVEV (reference sequence). Trimming shortened V by 1 base and J by 4 bases, and 11 bases separated the two germline ends. CDR3 size: 14 residues. CDR3 in amino acids: CASSLYSQNYEQYF. The CDR3 DNA reads TGTGCCAGCAGTTTATACAGCCAGAATTACGAGCAGTACTTC.